This note documents a single T cell receptor (beta chain) sequence. This sample is drawn from a study of blood T cell repertoires in COVID-19. Study-wide background: Acute-phase and convalescent COVID-19 samples originated in the United States, Italy and Spain. Nucleic acid was either cDNA or gDNA, and it came from T cells, B-cell-depleted T cells, or PBMCs.

Per the germline V gene, CDR1 is SGHVS and CDR2 is FNYEAQ. CDR3 length: 16 amino acids. Unmatched junction bases numbered 4, after V lost 0 bases and J lost 5 bases. Original handling: Reference gene primer amplification in the assay estimated nucleated cell counts. Only in-frame clones appear in the TCRdb table, and some are missing; sequencing was by immunoSEQ multiplex PCR. V, J and clone size reflect that table, while D and trimming were determined from the DNA. The sample lists 75,000 to 90,000 clones, under 95% occurring once. The rearrangement links TRBV7-6 to TRBJ2-5, with 12 bases that match TRBD1. Sequencing was performed on peripheral blood. This receptor was identified in a human donor in a cohort sampled during active COVID-19. CDR3 in DNA: TGTGCCAGCAGCTTAGCGGGACAGGGGGCCGGGGAGACCCAGTACTTC. It is translated as CASSLAGQGAGETQYF.